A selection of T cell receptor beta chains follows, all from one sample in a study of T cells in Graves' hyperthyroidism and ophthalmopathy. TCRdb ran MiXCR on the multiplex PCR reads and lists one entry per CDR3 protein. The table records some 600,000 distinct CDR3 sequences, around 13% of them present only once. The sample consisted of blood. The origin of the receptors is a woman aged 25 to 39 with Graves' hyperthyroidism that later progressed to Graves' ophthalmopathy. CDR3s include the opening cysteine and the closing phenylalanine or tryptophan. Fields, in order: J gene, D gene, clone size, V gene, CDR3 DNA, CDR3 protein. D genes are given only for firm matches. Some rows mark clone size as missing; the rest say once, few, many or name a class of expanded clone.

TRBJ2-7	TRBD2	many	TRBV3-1	TGTGCCAGCAGCCGAGTACCGGGACTAGCGGGAGATGAGCAGTACTTC	CASSRVPGLAGDEQYF
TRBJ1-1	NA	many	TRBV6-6	TGTGCCAGCAGTTACTCTATGGGTAGCCGGAACGCTGAAGCTTTCTTT	CASSYSMGSRNAEAFF
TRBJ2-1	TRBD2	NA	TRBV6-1	TGTGCCAGCAGCGGACTAGCGGGAGGGCCGGCACGCCATGAGCAGTTCTTC	CASSGLAGGPARHEQFF
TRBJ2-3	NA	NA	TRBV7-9	TGTGCCAGCAGCCCCCGGGGGGCCCAGGGCCCCACAGATACGCAGTATTTT	CASSPRGAQGPTDTQYF
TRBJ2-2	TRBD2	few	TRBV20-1	TGCAGTGCTAGAGGCCAGCGGGAGAACACCGGGGAGCTGTTTTTT	CSARGQRENTGELFF
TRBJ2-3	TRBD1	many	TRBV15	TGTGCCACCAGCAGGGAGGACAGGGGGTTCACAGATACGCAGTATTTT	CATSREDRGFTDTQYF
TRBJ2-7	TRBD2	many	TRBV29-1	TGCAGCGTTGAAGATCGGGGGGGTGCCGGGAGAAGGGAATACGAGCAGTACTTC	CSVEDRGGAGRREYEQYF
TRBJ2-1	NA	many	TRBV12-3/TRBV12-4	TGTGCCAGCAGTCCAACAGCGGACAATGAGCAGTTCTTC	CASSPTADNEQFF
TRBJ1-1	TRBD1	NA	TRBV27	TGTGCCAGCAGTGGGACAGGGGTATTTGAAGCTTTCTTT	CASSGTGVFEAFF
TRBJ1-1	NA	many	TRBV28	TGTGCCAGCGGGCAGGGGCAGATGGGGAACACTGAAGCTTTCTTT	CASGQGQMGNTEAFF
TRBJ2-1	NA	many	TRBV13	TGTGCCAGCAGCGAGCTGACCTACTACAATGAGCAGTTCTTC	CASSELTYYNEQFF
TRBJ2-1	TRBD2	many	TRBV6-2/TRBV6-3	TGTGCCAGCAATGGGCGGCTAGCGGGAGTTAATGAGCAGTTCTTC	CASNGRLAGVNEQFF
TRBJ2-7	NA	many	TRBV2	TGTGCCAGTCAAGCCTACGAGCAGTACTTC	CASQAYEQYF
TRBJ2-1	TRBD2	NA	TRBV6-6	TGTGCCAGCAGTTATTCGCTAGCGGGGTTCCATGAGCAGTTCTTC	CASSYSLAGFHEQFF
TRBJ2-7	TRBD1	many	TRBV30	TGTGCCTTCCAGAAGGCAGGGGGATCCTACGAGCAGTACTTC	CAFQKAGGSYEQYF
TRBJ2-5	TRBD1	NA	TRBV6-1	TGTGCCAGCAGTGGGACCACAGGGGTTGGAGAGACCCAGTACTTC	CASSGTTGVGETQYF
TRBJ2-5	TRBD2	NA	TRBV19	TGTGCCAGTAGTATAGAAACTAGCGGACAAGAGACCCAGTACTTC	CASSIETSGQETQYF
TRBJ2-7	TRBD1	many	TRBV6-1	TGTGCCATCACATCCCCGGGACAGAGCTCCTACGAGCAGTACTTC	CAITSPGQSSYEQYF
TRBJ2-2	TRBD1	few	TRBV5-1	TGCGCCAGCAGGGAGTACGGGACAGCCAACACCGGGGAGCTGTTTTTT	CASREYGTANTGELFF
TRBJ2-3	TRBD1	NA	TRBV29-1	TGCAGCGTTCCCGGACAGGCGACAGATACGCAGTATTTT	CSVPGQATDTQYF
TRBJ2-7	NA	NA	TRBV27	TGTGCCAGCAGTCGCGATTCTAGAAACTACGAGCAGTACTTC	CASSRDSRNYEQYF
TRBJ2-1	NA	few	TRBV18	TGTGCCAGCTCACCTCAGCGGATTAGCTCCTACAATGAGCAGTTCTTC	CASSPQRISSYNEQFF
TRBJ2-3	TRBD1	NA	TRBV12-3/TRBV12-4	TGTGCCAGCAGTGGGACAGGGGGCAGGGGCACAGATACGCAGTATTTT	CASSGTGGRGTDTQYF
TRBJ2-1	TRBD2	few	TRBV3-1	TGTGCCAGCAGCCAACCATCCCAGGGACTAGCGGGAGTAATGATTGATGAGCAGTTCTTC	CASSQPSQGLAGVMIDEQFF
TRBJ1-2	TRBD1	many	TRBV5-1	TGCGCCAGCAGCTCTGGAGGGGACAGGGCATACTATGGCTACACCTTC	CASSSGGDRAYYGYTF
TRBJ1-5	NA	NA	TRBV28	TGTGCCAGCTGGCCGGGGGGGGGCCTGCCCCAGCATTTT	CASWPGGGLPQHF
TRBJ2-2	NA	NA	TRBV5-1	TGCGCCAGCAGCTTGGATTGGGGAAGGTCCGGGGAGCTGTTTTTT	CASSLDWGRSGELFF
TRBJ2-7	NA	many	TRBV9	TGTGCCAGCAGCGTAGAGGGCGGACGATCCTACGAGCAGTACTTC	CASSVEGGRSYEQYF
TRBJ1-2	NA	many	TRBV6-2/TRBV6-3	TGTGCCAGCAGTCCCCTCGGACGGTATTACGGCTATGGCTACACCTTC	CASSPLGRYYGYGYTF
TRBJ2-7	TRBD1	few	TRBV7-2	TGTGCCAGCAGCTTAGCGAGAACAGGGGAGTCTGGCGAGCAGTACTTC	CASSLARTGESGEQYF
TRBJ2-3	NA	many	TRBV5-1	TGCGCCAGCACCCCCGGGGGAGAAGTGGATACGCAGTATTTT	CASTPGGEVDTQYF
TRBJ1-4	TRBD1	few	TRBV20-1	TGCAGTGCTACCAGGGGGCGGCCTAATGAAAAACTGTTTTTT	CSATRGRPNEKLFF
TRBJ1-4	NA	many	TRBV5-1	TGCGCCAGCAGCCAAGGGCGTAATGAAAAACTGTTTTTT	CASSQGRNEKLFF
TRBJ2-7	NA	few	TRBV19	TGTGCCAGTAGTACCAATACAGGGTCCTACGAGCAGTACTTC	CASSTNTGSYEQYF
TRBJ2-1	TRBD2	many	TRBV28	TGTGCCAGCAGCCCACTGACTAGCGGGAGGGCCCCGCCTAACAATGAGCAGTTCTTC	CASSPLTSGRAPPNNEQFF
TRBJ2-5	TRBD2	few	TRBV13	TGTGCCAGCAGCGCGACGACTAGCGGGGAGGGGACCCAGTACTTC	CASSATTSGEGTQYF
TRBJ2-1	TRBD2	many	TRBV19	TGTGCCAGTACCCACTCGCGGGAGGTCTATGAGCAGTTCTTC	CASTHSREVYEQFF
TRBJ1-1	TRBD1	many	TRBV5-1	TGCGCCAGCAGCCAGACAGGGGGCCCCACTGAAGCTTTCTTT	CASSQTGGPTEAFF